One and the same sample provided the 3 T cell receptor beta chains below, sequenced in a study of T-cell memory formation after mild COVID-19. From the 5' RACE reads, TCRdb called clonotypes with MiXCR, one entry per CDR3 protein. The table has about 180,000 distinct CDR3 sequences, roughly 17% seen once; the top ten hold more than 2%. The sequenced sample consisted of PBMCs or a T cell subset sorted from them (not recorded which). All receptors come from an adult woman who had mild COVID-19 (a few samples of this study predate the infection). Cell type and time point are not known.

The sample holds a few counts of this clonotype. This rearrangement joins TRBV15 to TRBJ2-3; D could derive from TRBD1 or TRBD2 (5 bases each). In germline, CDR1 is LNHNV, CDR2 YYDKDF (reference sequence). CDR3 length equals 16 residues. Trimming pared 6 bases from V and 3 bases from J, leaving 19 bases between. CDR3 in amino acids: CATRRRRGPGTDTQYF. The CDR3 nucleotides are TGTGCCACCAGGAGAAGACGGGGCCCTGGGACAGATACGCAGTATTTT.

This chain connects TRBV5-1 to TRBJ2-3; 7 bases agree with TRBD1. Unmatched junction bases numbered 12, after V lost 6 bases and J lost 2 bases. CDR1 is SGHRS and CDR2 is YFSETQ in the germline V gene. The CDR3 totals 16 residues. The CDR3 reads CASKFGRTGSTDTQYF. CDR3 nucleotides: TGCGCCAGCAAATTCGGCCGGACAGGTTCCACAGATACGCAGTATTTT.

The table lists this clonotype with a few counts. V is TRBV20-1 and J is TRBJ1-2; 7 positions agree with TRBD1. The germline gives CDR1 DFQATT, CDR2 SNEGSKA (reference sequence). V shed 6 bases and J 4 bases; nucleotides not matched to a gene: 8. The CDR3 is 13 amino acids. The CDR3 bases are TGCAGTGCGACGACAGGGACCTCCTATGGCTACACCTTC. This translates into CSATTGTSYGYTF.